The present TCR beta chain was sequenced within a study of patients and donors after allogeneic stem cell transplantation. TCRdb re-called the RT-PCR reads with MiXCR, one entry per CDR3 protein. This table has about a million distinct CDR3 sequences, approximately 18% appearing once. From germline, CDR1 is KGHDR and CDR2 SFDVKD. After removal of 3 bases from V and 6 bases from J, the junction contained 4 bases not matched to a gene. The CDR3 is 15 amino acids. The chain recombines TRBV24-1 with TRBJ2-1; 10 bases map to TRBD2. Sequencing was performed on blood, either unsorted or a sorted T cell fraction (not recorded which). The clonotype comes from a human donor who was either an allogeneic HSCT recipient or a stem cell or donor lymphocyte infusion donor (not recorded which). It is not recorded whose cells these are; they may come from a transplant donor. In DNA, the CDR3 is TGTGCCACCAGTGATCCGGGACTAGCGTTCAATGAGCAGTTCTTC. It encodes CATSDPGLAFNEQFF.